This entry lists 21 T cell receptor beta chains sequenced from one sample in a study of T-cell memory formation after mild COVID-19. A single record per CDR3 protein comes from TCRdb applying MiXCR to the 5' RACE reads. The sample lists just under 350,000 distinct CDR3 sequences; under 15% were seen once. The sequencing input was PBMCs or a T cell subset sorted from them (not recorded which). The receptors were gathered from a man between 18 and 35 years old who had mild COVID-19 (a few samples of this study predate the infection). Cell type and time point are not known.

The V and J genes are TRBV12-3 or TRBV12-4 and TRBJ2-4; tentative D call: TRBD2 (5 bases). The V and J ends lost 6 bases and 6 bases respectively, with 9 bases between them. The CDR3 spans 12 residues. The CDR3 region has the DNA TGTGCCAGCAGGGGAGACTTAAACATTCAGTACTTC. It yields the protein CASRGDLNIQYF.

V gene TRBV4-1 combines with J gene TRBJ1-1, with 9 positions matching TRBD1. V lost 0 bases and J lost 0; bases outside the gene matches: 2. This CDR3 is built from 16 residues. CDR1 and CDR2 from the germline V gene are MGHRA and YSYEKL. Here the CDR3 DNA reads TGCGCCAGCAGCCAAGAGGGGACAGGGTTGAACACTGAAGCTTTCTTT. Amino acids: CASSQEGTGLNTEAFF.

The rearrangement links TRBV20-1 to TRBJ1-1, with 8 bases fitting TRBD1. The CDR3 sequence is 13 residues long. Germline V gene lookup returns CDR1 DFQATT and CDR2 SNEGSKA (reference sequence). V lost 3 bases, J lost 1 base, and 1 base stayed unmatched. The CDR3, as DNA: TGCAGTGCTAGGACAGGGGCGAACACTGAAGCTTTCTTT. It codes for CSARTGANTEAFF.

The chain uses TRBV20-1 and TRBJ2-1; 8 nucleotides agree with TRBD2. The junction had 3 bases not matched to a gene; V was cut back by 3 bases and J by 2 bases. The CDR3 loop spans 14 amino acids. The germline V gene encodes CDR1 DFQATT and CDR2 SNEGSKA (reference sequence). The CDR3 sequence: CSASRGGPYNEQFF. CDR3 nucleotides: TGCAGTGCTAGTCGGGGGGGCCCCTACAATGAGCAGTTCTTC.

This clonotype came up many times. The chain couples TRBV10-3 to TRBJ1-5, with 7 positions matching TRBD1. The CDR3 is 14 residues long. V was pared by 2 bases and J by 3 bases, with 1 base of the junction left unmatched. Germline V gene lookup returns CDR1 ENHRY and CDR2 SYGVKD. The CDR3 region has the DNA TGTGCCATCAGTGAGGGACAGGACAATCAGCCCCAGCATTTT. Protein product: CAISEGQDNQPQHF.

The count of this clonotype is one. This chain joins TRBV14 and TRBJ2-2; 12 bases are shared with TRBD1. The CDR3 length is 15 residues. Trimming took 6 bases from V and 6 from J; bases not matched to a gene: 5. CDR1 SGHDN and CDR2 FVKESK come from the germline V gene. CDR3 protein: CASRAGTGGSGELFF. The CDR3 region has the DNA TGTGCCAGCAGAGCCGGGACAGGGGGCTCCGGGGAGCTGTTTTTT.

This clonotype came up once. V and J are TRBV6-2 or TRBV6-3 and TRBJ1-6, with unresolved D. CDR3 length: 17 amino acids. CDR1 MNHEY and CDR2 SVGEGT come from the germline V gene. Trimming took off 2 bases at V and 2 bases at J, with 13 bases between the two ends. The CDR3 DNA is TGTGCCAGCAGTTACGGAGGGCCTAGCCCCTATAATTCACCCCTCCACTTT. Translation: CASSYGGPSPYNSPLHF.

The chain uses TRBV29-1 and TRBJ1-1; D remains ambiguous. The germline V gene encodes CDR1 SQVTM and CDR2 ANQGSEA. There are 14 residues in the CDR3. V was shortened by 7 bases and J by 4 bases, with 19 bases between the two germline ends. The CDR3 DNA reads TGCAGCGCCGGGTCGGCCTTCGAGAGCACTGAAGCTTTCTTT. Amino acid sequence: CSAGSAFESTEAFF.

The J gene is TRBJ1-3, the V gene TRBV3-1; no firm D call. Trimming removed 2 bases at V and 4 bases at J, with 9 bases between. This CDR3 is built from 14 residues. From germline, CDR1 is LGHDT and CDR2 YNNKEL (reference sequence). The CDR3 DNA reads TGTGCCAGCAGCCAATCGGCGACCGGAAACACCATATATTTT. Translating it yields CASSQSATGNTIYF.

J is TRBJ2-5 and V is TRBV6-5; weak D call: TRBD1 (6 bases). V was pared by 10 bases and J by 7 bases, with 22 bases between. CDR3 size: 14 residues. CDR1 is MNHEY and CDR2 is SVGAGI in the germline V gene. CDR3 DNA: TGTGCCACCACGTCCGGGACAAGGGGTGGGACCCAGTACTTC. Protein sequence: CATTSGTRGGTQYF.

This clonotype showed up just a few times. The chain is built from TRBV7-2 and TRBJ2-2; 12 bases are shared with TRBD2. V shed 2 bases, J shed 4 bases, and the junction held 8 bases outside the gene matches. Germline V lookup: CDR1 SGHTA, CDR2 FQGNSA. The CDR3 extends over 18 amino acids. This CDR3 is CASSLYLAGGSGTGELFF. In DNA form, the CDR3 reads TGTGCCAGCAGCTTATACCTAGCGGGGGGGTCGGGCACCGGGGAGCTGTTTTTT. The full variable domain, in which reference TRBV7-2 and TRBJ2-2 provide the parts outside the CDR3, is GAGVSQSPSNKVTEKGKDVELRCDPISGHTALYWYRQSLGQGLEFLIYFQGNSAPDKSGLPSDRFSAERTGGSVSTLTIQRTQQEDSAVYLCASSLYLAGGSGTGELFFGEGSRLTVL.

The genes are TRBV4-1 and TRBJ2-7, with 8 bases matching TRBD1. The ends lost 0 bases at V and 7 bases at J; junction bases unmatched: 11. The germline V gene encodes CDR1 MGHRA and CDR2 YSYEKL. The CDR3 is made up of 16 amino acids. The CDR3 loop is CASSQEKGQGAREQYF. The CDR3 nucleotides read TGCGCCAGCAGCCAAGAGAAGGGCCAGGGGGCAAGGGAGCAGTACTTC.

This chain connects TRBV18 to TRBJ1-2; a possible D gene is TRBD1 (6 bases). This CDR3 has 17 amino acids. Deletions cut 2 bases from V and 3 bases from J, with 19 bases between. Germline CDR1 and CDR2: KGHSH and LQKENI. The CDR3 nucleotides read TGTGCCAGCTCACCAGGAACAGGGAATTTCGGTCACTATGGCTACACCTTC. Protein product: CASSPGTGNFGHYGYTF.

The V call is TRBV7-3, the J call TRBJ2-1, with 8 nucleotides matching TRBD1. This CDR3 is 15 amino acids long. The trim removed 6 bases at V and 2 bases at J, leaving 6 bases unmatched. CDR1 is SGHTA, CDR2 FQGTGA, per germline. The DNA of the CDR3 is TGTGCCAGCAGTTACCGACAGGGGACCTACAATGAGCAGTTCTTC. Protein sequence: CASSYRQGTYNEQFF.

This chain uses TRBV11-1 with TRBJ2-7; the D gene is possibly TRBD2 (5 bases). CDR3 length: 14 residues. Per germline, CDR1 SGHAT and CDR2 FQDESV (reference sequence). Trimming left V 4 bases short and J 0 bases short, with 10 bases between. CDR3 sequence (DNA): TGTGCCAGCAGCTCGGCGGGCCCCTCCTACGAGCAGTACTTC. It yields the protein CASSSAGPSYEQYF.

This clonotype has just a few counts. V gene TRBV29-1 combines with J gene TRBJ2-5; D remains ambiguous. Germline V gene sequence: CDR1 SQVTM, CDR2 ANQGSEA. There are 12 residues in the CDR3. With 0 bases removed from V and 6 bases from J, the gap between germline ends came to 8 bases. In DNA, the CDR3 is TGCAGCGTTGAAGACTACTTGAAGACCCAGTACTTC. Its protein product is CSVEDYLKTQYF. Complete variable domain (other parts from reference TRBV29-1 and TRBJ2-5): SAVISQKPSRDICQRGTSLTIQCQVDSQVTMMFWYRQQPGQSLTLIATANQGSEATYESGFVIDKFPISRPNLTFSTLTVSNMSPEDSSIYLCSVEDYLKTQYFGPGTRLLVL.

This clonotype was counted at least ten times. The rearrangement uses TRBV5-4 and TRBJ2-1; unclear D gene. V was trimmed by 0 bases and J by 0 bases, leaving 7 bases between them. The CDR3 is 15 amino acids. Germline V gives CDR1 SGHNT, CDR2 YYREEE (reference sequence). CDR3: CASSLAPSSYNEQFF. For the CDR3, the DNA is TGTGCCAGCAGCTTGGCTCCTAGCTCCTACAATGAGCAGTTCTTC.

The chain joins TRBV7-8 to TRBJ2-1, with D unclear. Looked up from germline, CDR1 is SGHVS and CDR2 is FQNEAQ. V was cut by 3 bases and J by 10 bases, with 19 bases left in between. This CDR3 spans 15 amino acids. This CDR3 is CASSFDGFGVGEQFF. The CDR3 DNA is TGTGCCAGCAGCTTTGACGGCTTCGGAGTTGGGGAGCAGTTCTTC.

The chain combines TRBV4-3 with TRBJ1-6; D remains ambiguous. The CDR3 totals 19 residues. The ends were cut back, 0 bases at V and 0 bases at J, with 15 bases in the middle. The germline CDR1 and CDR2 sequences are LGHNA and YSLEER. The CDR3 nucleotides read TGCGCCAGCAGCCAAGACCCTTCGAACCGGGGCTCCTATAATTCACCCCTCCACTTT. This codes for CASSQDPSNRGSYNSPLHF.

This clonotype was recorded many times. V gene TRBV6-5 combines with J gene TRBJ2-7; no clear D. V shed 6 bases and J shed 0 bases, with 6 bases lying between them. Germline CDR1 reads MNHEY; CDR2 reads SVGAGI. This CDR3 region has 12 residues. This CDR3 reads CASSWDSYEQYF. In nucleotides, the CDR3 is TGTGCCAGCAGCTGGGACTCCTACGAGCAGTACTTC.

V usage is TRBV2 and J usage is TRBJ2-1; D is perhaps TRBD2 (6 bases). The CDR3 covers 15 residues. V was clipped by 6 bases and J by 6 bases, with 18 bases between them. Germline CDR1 is SNHLY and CDR2 is FYNNEI. CDR3 in amino acids: CASSADFSGLNEQFF. Here the CDR3 DNA reads TGTGCCAGCAGCGCTGACTTTAGCGGCCTCAATGAGCAGTTCTTC. The full variable domain, rest sourced from reference TRBV2 and TRBJ2-1, is EPEVTQTPSHQVTQMGQEVILRCVPISNHLYFYWYRQILGQKVEFLVSFYNNEISEKSEIFDDQFSVERPDGSNFTLKIRSTKLEDSAMYFCASSADFSGLNEQFFGPGTRLTVL.